This TCR beta chain was sequenced during a study of response to subunit inactivated influenza vaccine. TCRdb independently ran MiXCR on the RT-PCR reads; one entry per CDR3 protein. The sample contains 150,000 to 200,000 distinct CDR3 sequences, approximately 12% of which appear only once. Whole-study findings and limits: Each seasonal influenza vaccination, the authors suggested, recruits few new T cells.

This clonotype was counted at least ten times. Its antigen is as yet unknown. A further study also used this sample, focusing on T cells expressing NK-cell markers. As that study records: The cDNA for TCR beta came from 5'RACE template switching with UMIs. With respect to HCMV, seven of the eight sequenced donors were seropositive, and one was seronegative. Of CD8+ T cells, 1.0-7.0% belonged to dominant NKG2C+ clonotypes in five to seven donors. Specificity for HCMV among expanded NKG2C+ T cell clones was not established.

Sequenced material: CD8+ T cells sorted from PBMCs, taken roughly 12 days after vaccination. The TCR originated in a man aged 45-65 years who received an inactivated influenza vaccine.

In DNA, the CDR3 is TGTGCCACCAGCACCGACGGGCTTTGGTACGAGCAGTACTTC. This encodes CATSTDGLWYEQYF. The chain employs TRBV15 and TRBJ2-7, with D hard to call. CDR3 length: 14 amino acids. V gave up 4 bases and J gave up 4 bases, with 14 bases separating them. Germline CDR1 LNHNV, CDR2 YYDKDF (reference sequence).